This passage covers 32 T cell receptor beta chains from one sample sequenced in a study of beta chain features in type 1 diabetes. Study-wide points: TCRB CDR3 length was moderately but significantly reduced in all four CD4+ subsets of Type 1 diabetes patients.

No antigens are known for them. The whole isolated RNA underwent reverse transcription, so sequencing captured expressed TCRB transcripts. Repertoires were generated with immunoSEQ multiplex PCR, while TCRdb's copy carries only in-frame clones and drops some. The sample carries some 640,000 clones, over 12% recorded once. Sequenced input: naive CD4+ T cells from blood. Every receptor here comes from a man aged 18 to 30 with type 1 diabetes.

This clone showed up just a few times. The rearrangement joins TRBV2 to TRBJ1-6; a possible D gene is TRBD1 (5 bases). Germline V gives CDR1 SNHLY, CDR2 FYNNEI. CDR3 size: 15 residues. Trimming left V 7 bases short and J 8 bases short, with 18 bases between. This chain's CDR3 is CASTPQGGVDSPLHF. The CDR3 DNA reads TGTGCCAGCACCCCACAAGGAGGGGTGGATTCACCCCTCCACTTT. The whole variable domain, remainder taken from reference TRBV2 and TRBJ1-6, is EPEVTQTPSHQVTQMGQEVILRCVPISNHLYFYWYRQILGQKVEFLVSFYNNEISEKSEIFDDQFSVERPDGSNFTLKIRSTKLEDSAMYFCASTPQGGVDSPLHFGNGTRLTVT.

The chain couples TRBV6-5 to TRBJ2-2; D gene ambiguous. Germline lookup yields CDR1 MNHEY and CDR2 SVGAGI. The CDR3 loop spans 13 amino acids. V was trimmed by 4 bases and J by 6 bases, leaving 9 bases between them. CDR3 loop: CASSSLVPGELFF. The CDR3 DNA is TGTGCCAGCAGTTCTTTAGTGCCCGGGGAGCTGTTTTTT.

The chain is built from TRBV28 and TRBJ1-2, with no clear D. Germline assignment: CDR1 MDHEN and CDR2 SYDVKM. V was clipped by 3 bases and J by 5 bases, with 7 bases between them. This CDR3 region has 12 residues. The CDR3 nucleotides are TGTGCCAGCAGTTTTGGAGGATATGGCTACACCTTC. The encoded protein is CASSFGGYGYTF.

Only a few counts were recorded for this clone. Other DNA sequences in this sample translate to the same CDR3. The chain links TRBV2 to TRBJ1-4; TRBD1 matches 9 bases. V dropped 6 bases and J dropped 8; count of bases not matched to a gene: 1. The CDR3 is made up of 12 amino acids. The germline CDR1 and CDR2 sequences are SNHLY and FYNNEI. CDR3 in DNA: TGTGCCAGCAGGGACAGGGGAGAAAAACTGTTTTTT. Residues: CASRDRGEKLFF.

This clone was picked up a small number of times. The genes are TRBV10-3 and TRBJ2-2; possible D gene TRBD2, 6 bases. Germline V gene sequence: CDR1 ENHRY, CDR2 SYGVKD. The V and J ends lost 6 bases and 0 bases respectively, with 11 bases between them. CDR3 length: 15 amino acids. The CDR3 nucleotides are TGTGCCATCAGGGCGGCGGGGTCGAACACCGGGGAGCTGTTTTTT. As protein: CAIRAAGSNTGELFF.

The chain couples TRBV4-1 to TRBJ2-7; TRBD2 matches 11 bases. CDR3 length: 17 residues. Losses at the gene ends were 4 bases for V and 2 bases for J; bases not matched to a gene: 10. Germline CDR1 reads MGHRA; CDR2 reads YSYEKL. The CDR3 DNA sequence: TGCGCCAGCAGCCTCATAGCGGGAGGGCCGAGGCCCTACGAGCAGTACTTC. It is translated as CASSLIAGGPRPYEQYF.

The genes are TRBV20-1 and TRBJ2-7, with D hard to call. Germline lookup yields CDR1 DFQATT and CDR2 SNEGSKA (reference sequence). Between the trimmed V and J ends, which lost 5 bases and 6 bases, there was a span of 11 bases. The CDR3 spans 11 residues. DNA for the CDR3: TGCAGTGCTGGCCTTAACGGCGAGCAGTACTTC. It specifies CSAGLNGEQYF.

This clone was detected a few times. The chain's CDR3 is CAWTQNSGQRNEKLFF. CDR3 coding DNA: TGTGCCTGGACCCAAAACTCGGGACAGAGAAATGAAAAACTGTTTTTT. The rearrangement links TRBV30 to TRBJ1-4, with 7 bases lining up with TRBD1. The trim removed 4 bases at V and 5 bases at J, leaving 13 bases unmatched. The germline V gene has CDR1 GTSNPN and CDR2 SVGIG (reference sequence). The CDR3 loop spans 16 amino acids. Looking up the rest from reference TRBV30 and TRBJ1-4 gives the full variable domain: SQTIHQWPATLVQPVGSPLSLECTVEGTSNPNLYWYRQAAGRGLQLLFYSVGIGQISSEVPQNLSASRPQDRQFILSSKKLLLSDSGFYLCAWTQNSGQRNEKLFFGSGTQLSVL.

The sample holds a few counts of this clone. This chain connects TRBV4-3 to TRBJ1-2; 8 nucleotides align to TRBD1. The CDR3 runs to 14 residues. Germline CDR1 LGHNA, CDR2 YSLEER. J lost 8 bases, V lost 0 bases, and 5 bases had no gene match. Here the CDR3 reads CASSQDWAGGGYTF. The CDR3 DNA is TGCGCCAGCAGCCAAGATTGGGCAGGGGGCGGCTACACCTTC.

Only a few counts were recorded for this clone. This chain connects TRBV5-6 to TRBJ2-7; D remains unclear. V lost 0 bases to trimming and J lost 0 bases, with 13 bases between them. The CDR3 totals 16 residues. Germline V lookup: CDR1 SGHDT, CDR2 YYEEEE. The CDR3 loop reads CASSLGSGRISYEQYF. Written as DNA, the CDR3 is TGTGCCAGCAGCTTGGGTAGTGGAAGAATCTCCTACGAGCAGTACTTC.

The J gene is TRBJ1-1, the V gene TRBV7-9; D not certain. Germline assignment: CDR1 SEHNR and CDR2 FQNEAQ (reference sequence). The V gene lost 1 base and the J gene lost 8 bases, with 8 bases spanning the gap. This CDR3 region has 12 residues. The CDR3 DNA is TGTGCCAGCAGCTTAGAAGGTCCAGAAGCTTTCTTT. Residues: CASSLEGPEAFF.

This clone was picked up a small number of times. The chain employs TRBV7-2 and TRBJ2-4; D gene uncertain. Trimming shortened V by 6 bases and J by 0 bases, and 9 bases separated the two germline ends. Germline CDR1 and CDR2: SGHTA and FQGNSA. The CDR3 has 14 residues. CDR3 DNA sequence: TGTGCCAGCAGGGCTGGGCTAGCCAAAAACATTCAGTACTTC. It specifies CASRAGLAKNIQYF.

The genes are TRBV9 and TRBJ1-2; D may be TRBD1 (5 bases). The germline gives CDR1 SGDLS, CDR2 YYNGEE. The length of the CDR3 is 13 residues. V was pared by 0 bases and J by 9 bases, with 12 bases between. The CDR3 reads CASSVGQKSRYTF. CDR3 nucleotide sequence: TGTGCCAGCAGCGTAGGACAGAAAAGTCGCTACACCTTC.

The rearrangement links TRBV30 to TRBJ2-7; 10 nucleotides align to TRBD2. CDR3 size: 14 residues. Looked up from germline, CDR1 is GTSNPN and CDR2 is SVGIG (reference sequence). J gave up 3 bases and V 4 bases, and 6 bases lay outside the gene matches. Here the CDR3 reads CAWNSGTSVYEQYF. Here the CDR3 DNA reads TGTGCCTGGAACTCCGGGACTAGCGTCTACGAGCAGTACTTC.

This clone came up a few times. CDR3 amino acids: CASSEQISRKKLFF. CDR3 coding DNA: TGTGCCAGCAGTGAACAGATCTCCCGTAAAAAACTGTTTTTT. This chain joins TRBV2 and TRBJ1-4; no clear D. V lost 2 bases to trimming and J lost 9 bases, with 13 bases between them. The germline CDR1 and CDR2 sequences are SNHLY and FYNNEI. This CDR3 is built from 14 residues. The entire variable domain, with the rest obtained from reference TRBV2 and TRBJ1-4, is as follows: EPEVTQTPSHQVTQMGQEVILRCVPISNHLYFYWYRQILGQKVEFLVSFYNNEISEKSEIFDDQFSVERPDGSNFTLKIRSTKLEDSAMYFCASSEQISRKKLFFGSGTQLSVL.

The J gene is TRBJ2-1, the V gene TRBV7-9; TRBD2 matches at 13 bases. This CDR3 has 14 residues. Looked up from germline, CDR1 is SEHNR and CDR2 is FQNEAQ (reference sequence). V lost 5 bases and J lost 12; bases outside the gene matches: 7. In DNA form, the CDR3 reads TGTGCCAGCAGCCAGACTAGCGGGGGGCCTCGGCAGTTCTTC. It translates to CASSQTSGGPRQFF.

In its sample, this clone was seen a few times. The chain carries TRBV30 and TRBJ2-3; no definite D call. The germline V gene has CDR1 GTSNPN and CDR2 SVGIG (reference sequence). The CDR3 runs 11 residues. V was trimmed by 5 bases and J by 4 bases, leaving 7 bases between them. The CDR3 reads CAWETADTQYF. CDR3 DNA: TGTGCCTGGGAGACGGCAGATACGCAGTATTTT.

The V and J genes are TRBV5-1 and TRBJ2-5, with TRBD1 matching over 10 bases. The CDR3 covers 15 residues. Per the germline V gene, CDR1 is SGHRS and CDR2 is YFSETQ. The V segment lost 4 bases and the J segment 5 bases; nucleotides outside the gene matches: 8. CDR3 nucleotide sequence: TGCGCCAGCAGCCCACGACAGGGGGCTTGGGAGACCCAGTACTTC. The encoded protein is CASSPRQGAWETQYF.

The J gene is TRBJ2-5, the V gene TRBV5-1; D call uncertain. Between the trimmed V and J ends, which lost 4 bases and 3 bases, there was a span of 16 bases. The CDR3 totals 15 residues. Per the germline V gene, CDR1 is SGHRS and CDR2 is YFSETQ. CDR3 DNA: TGCGCCAGCAGCCTGGGGATGCCGCCGAAAGAGACCCAGTACTTC. Protein sequence: CASSLGMPPKETQYF. Variable domain in full (rest from reference TRBV5-1 and TRBJ2-5): KAGVTQTPRYLIKTRGQQVTLSCSPISGHRSVSWYQQTPGQGLQFLFEYFSETQRNKGNFPGRFSGRQFSNSRSEMNVSTLELGDSALYLCASSLGMPPKETQYFGPGTRLLVL.

The rearrangement links TRBV7-6 to TRBJ2-2, with D perhaps matching TRBD2 (5 bases). V lost 2 bases and J 7 bases, leaving 17 bases between the germline ends. The CDR3 runs to 16 residues. Germline assignment: CDR1 SGHVS and CDR2 FNYEAQ. CDR3 nucleotide sequence: TGTGCCAGCAGCTTAAGGACTTGGGTTTCGGACGGGGAGCTGTTTTTT. Translating it yields CASSLRTWVSDGELFF.

This chain links TRBV29-1 with TRBJ2-2; 9 nucleotides line up with TRBD1. The CDR3 has 14 residues. Per the germline V gene, CDR1 is SQVTM and CDR2 is ANQGSEA. The V segment lost 7 bases and the J segment 1 base; nucleotides outside the gene matches: 4. The CDR3 sequence: CSARQGENTGELFF. CDR3 bases: TGCAGCGCTCGACAGGGGGAGAACACCGGGGAGCTGTTTTTT.

Only a few counts were recorded for this clone. This chain links TRBV14 with TRBJ2-7; 7 positions agree with TRBD2. This CDR3 is 13 amino acids long. J gave up 3 bases and V 4 bases, and 3 bases lay outside the gene matches. Germline V CDR1 and CDR2: SGHDN, FVKESK. CDR3 amino acids: CASSRDYLYEQYF. The CDR3 DNA reads TGTGCCAGCAGCCGGGACTACCTCTACGAGCAGTACTTC. Looking up the rest from reference TRBV14 and TRBJ2-7 gives the full variable domain: EAGVTQFPSHSVIEKGQTVTLRCDPISGHDNLYWYRRVMGKEIKFLLHFVKESKQDESGMPNNRFLAERTGGTYSTLKVQPAELEDSGVYFCASSRDYLYEQYFGPGTRLTVT.

The gene calls are TRBV7-2 and TRBJ2-5; D call uncertain. The germline V gene encodes CDR1 SGHTA and CDR2 FQGNSA. This CDR3 is 12 amino acids long. V lost 7 bases to trimming and J lost 2 bases, with 8 bases between them. The CDR3 DNA is TGTGCCAGCACCCTAGTGCAAGAGACCCAGTACTTC. This sequence encodes CASTLVQETQYF.

In this sample, this clone turned up a few times. J is TRBJ1-1 and V is TRBV7-6, with D possibly matching TRBD1 (6 bases). The CDR3 covers 15 residues. V gave up 5 bases and J gave up 4 bases, with 17 bases separating them. Looked up from germline, CDR1 is SGHVS and CDR2 is FNYEAQ. The DNA for the CDR3 is TGTGCCAGCAGCCAGGTCAGGGGAGCCATCACTGAAGCTTTCTTT. Translating gives CASSQVRGAITEAFF.

This clone was recorded at least ten times. The germline gene is not matched at one end of the junction; a read error may be the cause. This chain joins TRBV4-3 and TRBJ2-6; 10 positions agree with TRBD1. This CDR3 has 19 residues. Germline V lookup: CDR1 LGHNA, CDR2 YSLEER. The CDR3 loop reads CASSQVGTGESHGANVLTF. The DNA for the CDR3 is TGCGCCAGCAGTCAAGTCGGGACAGGGGAGTCGCATGGGGCCAACGTCCTGACTTTC.

The chain combines TRBV9 with TRBJ2-3, with 7 bases that match TRBD1. Germline V gene sequence: CDR1 SGDLS, CDR2 YYNGEE. This CDR3 contains 15 residues. V was pared by 0 bases and J by 2 bases, with 3 bases of the junction left unmatched. The CDR3 loop is CASSVGQGYTDTQYF. As DNA, the CDR3 is TGTGCCAGCAGCGTAGGACAGGGCTACACAGATACGCAGTATTTT. Together with reference TRBV9 and TRBJ2-3, the CDR3 gives the full variable domain: DSGVTQTPKHLITATGQRVTLRCSPRSGDLSVYWYQQSLDQGLQFLIQYYNGEERAKGNILERFSAQQFPDLHSELNLSSLELGDSALYFCASSVGQGYTDTQYFGPGTRLTVL.

The rearrangement uses TRBV5-1 and TRBJ2-5; perhaps TRBD2 as D (5 bases). The CDR3 covers 15 residues. Between the trimmed V and J ends, which lost 4 bases and 4 bases, there was a span of 17 bases. Per the germline V gene, CDR1 is SGHRS and CDR2 is YFSETQ. The CDR3 DNA follows: TGCGCCAGCAGCCCCGCCGGGGTAGCAGGAGAGACCCAGTACTTC. Amino acids: CASSPAGVAGETQYF.

V usage is TRBV11-3 and J usage is TRBJ2-1, with 13 bases fitting TRBD2. The V and J ends lost 0 bases and 9 bases, in that order; junction bases with no gene match: 2. The CDR3 length is 15 residues. CDR1 is SGHNT and CDR2 is YENEEA in the germline V gene. The CDR3 DNA reads TGTGCCAGCAGCTTAGACGGACTAGCGGGAGCTGAGCAGTTCTTC. It is translated as CASSLDGLAGAEQFF.

Notes on this clone: Other DNA variants within this sample encode the same CDR3. The chain couples TRBV29-1 to TRBJ2-3; no clear D gene. The CDR3 loop spans 12 amino acids. Germline V gene data show CDR1 as SQVTM and CDR2 as ANQGSEA. Trimming cost V 6 bases and J 2 bases, with 9 bases left between them. Here the CDR3 DNA reads TGCAGCGTCGACCCCTCCACAGATACGCAGTATTTT. Encoded protein: CSVDPSTDTQYF.

V and J are TRBV9 and TRBJ2-5; 9 bases align to TRBD2. The closer fit of TRBJ2-7 to the DNA end suggests the J call may be wrong. This CDR3 is 15 amino acids long. Per the germline V gene, CDR1 is SGDLS and CDR2 is YYNGEE. CDR3 residues: CASSGIAGAYSEQYF. The DNA for the CDR3 is TGTGCCAGCAGCGGGATAGCGGGGGCCTACTCCGAGCAGTACTTC.

In this sample, this clone turned up a few times. This rearrangement joins TRBV4-3 to TRBJ1-1; D perhaps matches TRBD1 (5 bases). Germline-derived CDR1 and CDR2 are LGHNA and YSLEER. Trimming removed 4 bases at V and 1 base at J, with 10 bases between. This CDR3 contains 14 residues. The CDR3 bases are TGCGCCAGCAGCCGAGCTACAGGGAACACTGAAGCTTTCTTT. This sequence encodes CASSRATGNTEAFF.

The rearrangement joins TRBV4-2 to TRBJ1-2; D is unresolved. Germline CDR1 and CDR2: LGHNA and YNFKEQ. V dropped 0 bases and J dropped 8 bases, with 7 bases sitting between them. The CDR3 runs to 12 residues. CDR3 nucleotides: TGTGCCAGCAGCCAAGATTTGCGAGGCTACACCTTC. Amino acids: CASSQDLRGYTF.